This is a list of T cell receptor beta chains from one sample in a study of blood T cell repertoires in COVID-19. Libraries were prepared by immunoSEQ multiplex PCR; TCRdb keeps only in-frame clonotypes and omits some of them. The table lists approximately 200,000 clones, about nine tenths of them singletons. The specimen was PBMCs or T cells enriched from blood (not recorded which). Receptors originate from a woman in her thirties who had recovered from COVID-19. CDR3s include the opening cysteine and the closing phenylalanine or tryptophan. D genes are given only for firm matches. Rows give clone size only sometimes, using once, few, many, or a class for an expanded clone.

j_call clone_size v_call d_call cdr3_aa cdr3_nt
TRBJ1-3 . TRBV18 TRBD1 CASSPPWGQRLSGNTIYF TGTGCCAGCTCACCACCTTGGGGACAGAGACTCTCTGGAAACACCATATATTTT
TRBJ1-5 once TRBV24-1 TRBD1 CATSDARGTGNQPQHF TGTGCCACCAGTGATGCCCGAGGGACAGGGAATCAGCCCCAGCATTTT
TRBJ1-2 . TRBV7-2 . CASSQDYYDYTF TGTGCCAGCAGCCAGGACTACTATGACTACACCTTC
TRBJ2-4 . TRBV5-4 TRBD1 CATRWDSKNIQYF TGTGCCACCAGGTGGGACAGCAAAAACATTCAGTACTTC
TRBJ2-3 . TRBV9 TRBD2 CASSYGPSGSADTQYF TGTGCCAGCAGCTACGGGCCTAGCGGGAGCGCAGATACGCAGTATTTT
TRBJ2-1 . TRBV10-3 TRBD2 CAISEPGLLREGTHNEQFF TGTGCCATCAGTGAGCCCGGACTGTTGCGGGAGGGAACCCACAATGAGCAGTTCTTC
TRBJ1-1 . TRBV9 . CASSTDTSNTEAFF TGTGCCAGCAGCACTGACACGTCGAACACTGAAGCTTTCTTT
TRBJ1-2 . TRBV4-3 TRBD1 CASSLRTGDNYGYTF TGCGCCAGCAGCCTCCGGACAGGCGACAACTATGGCTACACCTTC
TRBJ1-1 . TRBV13 . CASSLGTGASTFF TGTGCCAGCAGCTTAGGGACAGGAGCGTCGACTTTCTTT
TRBJ1-1 . TRBV11-2 TRBD1 CASSWLTGVNTEAFF TGTGCCAGCAGCTGGTTGACAGGGGTGAACACTGAAGCTTTCTTT
TRBJ1-2 . TRBV11-2 TRBD1 CASSLTGDHYGYTF TGTGCCAGCAGCTTGACAGGGGACCACTATGGCTACACCTTC
TRBJ1-4 . TRBV6-5 TRBD1 CASRRGQGDEKLFF TGTGCCAGCAGGAGGGGACAGGGGGACGAAAAACTGTTTTTT
TRBJ1-2 few TRBV18 TRBD1 CASSRTDRGFTNYGYTF TGTGCCAGCTCACGAACTGACAGGGGCTTTACTAACTATGGCTACACCTTC
TRBJ1-1 . TRBV14 . CASSQGLLGTEAFF TGTGCCAGCAGCCAGGGACTCCTGGGGACTGAAGCTTTCTTT
TRBJ2-1 . TRBV6-6 TRBD2 CASSLRQGASIGLAGRSYNEQFF TGTGCCAGCAGTCTCCGACAGGGGGCGAGTATTGGACTAGCGGGACGCTCCTACAATGAGCAGTTCTTC
TRBJ2-4 . TRBV2 . CASREQRLAKNIQYF TGTGCCAGCAGAGAACAGCGGCTAGCCAAAAACATTCAGTACTTC
TRBJ2-7 . TRBV13 . CASSPRGLGGAYEQYF TGTGCCAGCAGCCCACGGGGGTTGGGAGGCGCCTACGAGCAGTACTTC
TRBJ2-5 . TRBV7-9 TRBD2 CASSPGLAGATFQETQYF TGTGCCAGCAGTCCAGGACTAGCGGGGGCTACATTTCAAGAGACCCAGTACTTC
TRBJ1-5 few TRBV7-2 . CASSAHGGAGQPQHF TGTGCCAGCAGCGCCCATGGGGGGGCGGGCCAGCCCCAGCATTTT
TRBJ1-6 . TRBV10-2 TRBD1 CASGDSQERGSPLHF TGCGCCAGCGGGGACAGCCAGGAACGAGGTTCACCCCTCCACTTT
TRBJ1-1 few TRBV5-5 . CASSPRSGLLNTEAFF TGTGCCAGCAGCCCTCGGTCGGGACTCTTAAACACTGAAGCTTTCTTT
TRBJ1-1 . TRBV5-8 TRBD1 CASSLTGQGGTEAFF TGTGCCAGCAGCCTAACGGGACAGGGGGGAACTGAAGCTTTCTTT
TRBJ2-7 . TRBV4-3 . CASSQEQGISYEQYF TGCGCCAGCAGCCAGGAGCAGGGGATCTCCTACGAGCAGTACTTC
TRBJ2-3 . TRBV9 TRBD2 CASSVGWPSGTRTDTQYF TGTGCCAGCAGCGTAGGCTGGCCTAGCGGGACTCGCACAGATACGCAGTATTTT
TRBJ1-2 once TRBV4-3 . CASSQEGHYGYTF TGCGCCAGCAGCCAAGAGGGCCACTATGGCTACACCTTC
TRBJ1-4 . TRBV5-6 . CASSLVTANEKLFF TGTGCCAGCAGCTTGGTGACAGCGAATGAAAAACTGTTTTTT
TRBJ2-1 . TRBV28 TRBD2 CASRGSGDYNEQFF TGTGCCAGCAGGGGTAGCGGGGACTACAATGAGCAGTTCTTC
TRBJ1-1 few TRBV9 . CASSAAGDTEAFF TGTGCCAGCAGCGCAGCAGGGGACACTGAAGCTTTCTTT
TRBJ1-4 few TRBV24-1 TRBD1 CATSDQTGGHFEKLFF TGTGCCACCAGTGATCAAACAGGGGGTCACTTTGAAAAACTGTTTTTT